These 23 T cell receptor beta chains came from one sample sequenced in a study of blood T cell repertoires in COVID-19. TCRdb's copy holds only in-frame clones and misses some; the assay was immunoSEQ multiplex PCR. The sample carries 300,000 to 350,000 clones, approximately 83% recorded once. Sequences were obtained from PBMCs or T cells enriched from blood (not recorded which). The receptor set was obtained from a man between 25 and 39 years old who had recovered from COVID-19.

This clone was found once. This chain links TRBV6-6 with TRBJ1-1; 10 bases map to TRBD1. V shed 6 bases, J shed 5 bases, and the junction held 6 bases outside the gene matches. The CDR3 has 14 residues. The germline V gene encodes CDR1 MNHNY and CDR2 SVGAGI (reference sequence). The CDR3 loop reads CASRPTGGKTEAFF. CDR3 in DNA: TGTGCCAGCAGGCCGACAGGGGGCAAGACTGAAGCTTTCTTT.

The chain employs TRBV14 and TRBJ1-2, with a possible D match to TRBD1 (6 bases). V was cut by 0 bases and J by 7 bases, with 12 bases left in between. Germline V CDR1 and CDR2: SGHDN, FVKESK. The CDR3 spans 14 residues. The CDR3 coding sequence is TGTGCCAGCAGCCAAGAGGTCAGGGGATTTGGCTACACCTTC. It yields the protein CASSQEVRGFGYTF.

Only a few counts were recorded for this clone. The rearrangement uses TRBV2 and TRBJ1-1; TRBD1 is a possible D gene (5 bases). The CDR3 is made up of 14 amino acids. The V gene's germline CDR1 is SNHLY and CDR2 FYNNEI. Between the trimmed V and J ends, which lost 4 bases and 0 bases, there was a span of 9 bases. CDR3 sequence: CASSGQRMNTEAFF. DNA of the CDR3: TGTGCCAGCAGTGGACAGCGCATGAACACTGAAGCTTTCTTT.

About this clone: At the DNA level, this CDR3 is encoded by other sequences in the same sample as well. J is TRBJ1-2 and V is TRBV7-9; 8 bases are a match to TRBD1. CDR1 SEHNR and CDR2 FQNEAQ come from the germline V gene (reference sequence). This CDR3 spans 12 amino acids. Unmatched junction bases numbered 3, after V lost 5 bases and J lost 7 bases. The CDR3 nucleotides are TGTGCCAGCAGCCCAGGGGGCAGTGGCTACACCTTC. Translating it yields CASSPGGSGYTF.

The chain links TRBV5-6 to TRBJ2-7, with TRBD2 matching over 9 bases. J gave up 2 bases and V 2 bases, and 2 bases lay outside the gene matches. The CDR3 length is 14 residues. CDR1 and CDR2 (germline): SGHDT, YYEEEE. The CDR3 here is CASSFGTSTYEQYF. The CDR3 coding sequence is TGTGCCAGCAGCTTCGGGACTAGCACCTACGAGCAGTACTTC.

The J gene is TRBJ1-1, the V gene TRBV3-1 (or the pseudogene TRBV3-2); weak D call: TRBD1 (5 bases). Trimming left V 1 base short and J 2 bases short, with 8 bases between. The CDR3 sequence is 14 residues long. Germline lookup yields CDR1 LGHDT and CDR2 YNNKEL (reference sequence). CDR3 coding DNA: TGTGCCAGCAGCCAAGTAGGGGTCAACACTGAAGCTTTCTTT. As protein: CASSQVGVNTEAFF.

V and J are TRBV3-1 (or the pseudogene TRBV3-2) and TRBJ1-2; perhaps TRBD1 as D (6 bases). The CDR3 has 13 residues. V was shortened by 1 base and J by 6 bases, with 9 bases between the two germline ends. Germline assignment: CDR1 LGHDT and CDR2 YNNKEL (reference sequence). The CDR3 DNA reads TGTGCCAGCAGCCAAGTCAGGGGTGATGGCTACACCTTC. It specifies CASSQVRGDGYTF.

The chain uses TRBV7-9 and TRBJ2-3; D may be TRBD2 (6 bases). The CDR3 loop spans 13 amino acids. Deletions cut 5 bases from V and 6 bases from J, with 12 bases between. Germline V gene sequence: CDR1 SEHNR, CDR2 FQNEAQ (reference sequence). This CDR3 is CASSLSGSDTQYF. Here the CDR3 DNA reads TGTGCCAGCAGCCTTAGCGGCTCGGATACGCAGTATTTT.

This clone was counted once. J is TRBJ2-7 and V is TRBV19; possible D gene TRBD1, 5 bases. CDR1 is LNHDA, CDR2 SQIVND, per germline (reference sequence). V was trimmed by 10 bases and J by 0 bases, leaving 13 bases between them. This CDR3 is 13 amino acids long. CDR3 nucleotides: TGTGCCACCACAGGCAGGGACTCCTACGAGCAGTACTTC. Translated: CATTGRDSYEQYF.

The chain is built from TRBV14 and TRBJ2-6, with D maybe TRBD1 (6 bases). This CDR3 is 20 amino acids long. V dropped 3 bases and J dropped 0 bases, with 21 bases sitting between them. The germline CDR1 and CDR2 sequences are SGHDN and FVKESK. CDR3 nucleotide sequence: TGTGCCAGCAGCCACCCCCCAGGAGACAGGACGAGCTCTGGGGCCAACGTCCTGACTTTC. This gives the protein CASSHPPGDRTSSGANVLTF.

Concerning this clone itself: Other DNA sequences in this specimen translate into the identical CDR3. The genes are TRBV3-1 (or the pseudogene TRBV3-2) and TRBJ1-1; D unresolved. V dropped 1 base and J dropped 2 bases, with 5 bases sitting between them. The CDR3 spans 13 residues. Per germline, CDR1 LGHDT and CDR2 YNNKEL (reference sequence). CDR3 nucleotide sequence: TGTGCCAGCAGCCAAGGCAGAAACACTGAAGCTTTCTTT. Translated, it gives CASSQGRNTEAFF.

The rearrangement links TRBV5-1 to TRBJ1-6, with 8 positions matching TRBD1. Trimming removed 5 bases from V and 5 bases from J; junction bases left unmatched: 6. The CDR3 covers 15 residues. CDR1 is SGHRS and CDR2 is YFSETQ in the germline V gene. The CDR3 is CASRTGQENNSPLHF. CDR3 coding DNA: TGCGCCAGCAGGACGGGACAGGAAAATAATTCACCCCTCCACTTT. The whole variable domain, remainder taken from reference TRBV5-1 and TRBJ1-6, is KAGVTQTPRYLIKTRGQQVTLSCSPISGHRSVSWYQQTPGQGLQFLFEYFSETQRNKGNFPGRFSGRQFSNSRSEMNVSTLELGDSALYLCASRTGQENNSPLHFGNGTRLTVT.

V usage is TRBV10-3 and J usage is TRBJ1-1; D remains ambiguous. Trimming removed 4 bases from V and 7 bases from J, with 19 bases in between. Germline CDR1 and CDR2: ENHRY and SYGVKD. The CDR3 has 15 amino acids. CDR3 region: CAISGRSEEALEAFF. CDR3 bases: TGTGCCATCAGTGGAAGGTCAGAGGAAGCCCTTGAAGCTTTCTTT.

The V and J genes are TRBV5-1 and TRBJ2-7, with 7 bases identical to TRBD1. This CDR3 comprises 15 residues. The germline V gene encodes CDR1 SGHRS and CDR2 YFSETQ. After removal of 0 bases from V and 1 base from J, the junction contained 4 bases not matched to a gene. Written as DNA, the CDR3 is TGCGCCAGCAGCTTGGCGCAGGGGGTTTCCTACGAGCAGTACTTC. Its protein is CASSLAQGVSYEQYF.

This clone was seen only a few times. The DNA for the CDR3 is TGTGCTACCAGGGGGAGCGTGAGCAATCAGCCCCAGCATTTT. Residues: CATRGSVSNQPQHF. The chain links TRBV19 to TRBJ1-5; 7 bases fit TRBD1. Germline V gives CDR1 LNHDA, CDR2 SQIVND (reference sequence). The CDR3 spans 14 residues.

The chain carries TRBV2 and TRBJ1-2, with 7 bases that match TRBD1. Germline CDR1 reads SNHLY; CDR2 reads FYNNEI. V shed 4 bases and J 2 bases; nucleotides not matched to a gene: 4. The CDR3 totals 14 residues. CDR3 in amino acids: CASSGQGQNYGYTF. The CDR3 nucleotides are TGTGCCAGCAGTGGCCAGGGACAGAACTATGGCTACACCTTC.

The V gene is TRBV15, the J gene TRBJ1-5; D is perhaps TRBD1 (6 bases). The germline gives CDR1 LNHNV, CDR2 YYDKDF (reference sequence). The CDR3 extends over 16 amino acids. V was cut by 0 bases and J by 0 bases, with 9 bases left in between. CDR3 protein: CATSRDQGYSNQPQHF. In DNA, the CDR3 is TGTGCCACCAGCAGAGATCAGGGGTATAGCAATCAGCCCCAGCATTTT.

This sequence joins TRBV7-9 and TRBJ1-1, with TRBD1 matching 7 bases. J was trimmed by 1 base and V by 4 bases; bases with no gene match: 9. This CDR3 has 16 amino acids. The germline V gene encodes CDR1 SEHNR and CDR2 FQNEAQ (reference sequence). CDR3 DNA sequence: TGTGCCAGCAGCTCCACCGGACAGGCCCCGAACACTGAAGCTTTCTTT. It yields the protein CASSSTGQAPNTEAFF.

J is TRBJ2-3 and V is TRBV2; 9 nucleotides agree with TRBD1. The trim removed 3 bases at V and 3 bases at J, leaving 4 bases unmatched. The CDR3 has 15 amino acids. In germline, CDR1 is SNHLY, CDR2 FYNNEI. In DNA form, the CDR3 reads TGTGCCAGCAGTGAGGGGGACAGGGCAACAGATACGCAGTATTTT. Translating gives CASSEGDRATDTQYF.

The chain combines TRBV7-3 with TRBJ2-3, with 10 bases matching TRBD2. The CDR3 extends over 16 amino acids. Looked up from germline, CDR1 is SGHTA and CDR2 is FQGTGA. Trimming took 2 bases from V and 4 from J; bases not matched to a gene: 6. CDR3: CASSLSTSGAPDTQYF. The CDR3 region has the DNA TGTGCCAGCAGCTTATCTACTAGCGGGGCTCCAGATACGCAGTATTTT.

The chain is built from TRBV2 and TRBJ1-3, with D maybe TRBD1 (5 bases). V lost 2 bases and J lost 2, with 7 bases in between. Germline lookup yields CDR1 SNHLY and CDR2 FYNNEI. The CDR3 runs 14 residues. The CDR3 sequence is CASSERGAGNTIYF. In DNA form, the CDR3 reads TGTGCCAGCAGTGAACGGGGGGCTGGAAACACCATATATTTT.

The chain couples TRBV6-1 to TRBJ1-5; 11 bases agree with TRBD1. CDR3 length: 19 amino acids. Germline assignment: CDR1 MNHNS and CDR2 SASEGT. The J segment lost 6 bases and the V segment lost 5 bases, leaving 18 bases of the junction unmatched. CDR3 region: CASSKDRTGGFERVQPQHF. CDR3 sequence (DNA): TGTGCCAGCAGTAAAGATAGGACAGGGGGCTTTGAGAGGGTTCAGCCCCAGCATTTT.

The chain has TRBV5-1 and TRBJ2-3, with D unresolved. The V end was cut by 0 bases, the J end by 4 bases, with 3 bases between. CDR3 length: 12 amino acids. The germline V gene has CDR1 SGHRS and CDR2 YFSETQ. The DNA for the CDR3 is TGCGCCAGCAGCTTGGCGGCAGATACGCAGTATTTT. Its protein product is CASSLAADTQYF.